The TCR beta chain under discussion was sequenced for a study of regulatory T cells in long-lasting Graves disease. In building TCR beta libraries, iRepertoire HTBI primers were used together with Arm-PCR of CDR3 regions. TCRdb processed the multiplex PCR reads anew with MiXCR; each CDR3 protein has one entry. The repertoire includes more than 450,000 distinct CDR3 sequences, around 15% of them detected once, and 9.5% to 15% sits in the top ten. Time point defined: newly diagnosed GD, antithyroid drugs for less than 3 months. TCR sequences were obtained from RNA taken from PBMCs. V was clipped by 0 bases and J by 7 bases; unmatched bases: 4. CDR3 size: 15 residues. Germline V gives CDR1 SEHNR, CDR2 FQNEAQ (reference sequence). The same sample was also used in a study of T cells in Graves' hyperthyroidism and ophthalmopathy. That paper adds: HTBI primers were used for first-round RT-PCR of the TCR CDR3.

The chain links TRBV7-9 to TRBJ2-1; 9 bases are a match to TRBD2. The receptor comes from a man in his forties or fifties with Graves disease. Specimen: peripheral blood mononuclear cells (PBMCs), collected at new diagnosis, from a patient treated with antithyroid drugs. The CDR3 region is CASSLASGGRNEQFF. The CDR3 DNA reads TGTGCCAGCAGCTTAGCTAGCGGGGGACGGAATGAGCAGTTCTTC.